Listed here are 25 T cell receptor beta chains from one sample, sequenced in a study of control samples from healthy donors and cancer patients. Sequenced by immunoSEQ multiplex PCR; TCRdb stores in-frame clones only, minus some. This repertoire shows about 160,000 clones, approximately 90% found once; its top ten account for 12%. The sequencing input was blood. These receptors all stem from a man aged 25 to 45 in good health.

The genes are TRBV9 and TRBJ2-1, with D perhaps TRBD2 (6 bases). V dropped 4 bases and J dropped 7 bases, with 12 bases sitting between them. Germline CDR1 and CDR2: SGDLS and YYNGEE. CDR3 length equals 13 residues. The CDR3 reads CASSLPGGNEQFF. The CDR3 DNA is TGTGCCAGCAGCTTACCCGGAGGGAATGAGCAGTTCTTC.

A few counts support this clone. In nucleotides, the CDR3 is TGTGCCAGCAGCTTAGGAGAAGACAGGCCCTACACCTTC. This codes for CASSLGEDRPYTF. The chain is built from TRBV7-9 and TRBJ1-2, with a tentative D call TRBD1 (6 bases). The V gene's germline CDR1 is SEHNR and CDR2 FQNEAQ (reference sequence). V was cut by 1 base and J by 10 bases, with 13 bases left in between. The CDR3 runs to 13 residues.

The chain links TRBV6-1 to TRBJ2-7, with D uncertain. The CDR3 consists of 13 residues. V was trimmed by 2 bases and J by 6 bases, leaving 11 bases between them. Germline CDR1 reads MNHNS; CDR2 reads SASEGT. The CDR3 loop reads CASSESRAFEQYF. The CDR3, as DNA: TGTGCCAGCAGTGAATCTCGGGCGTTCGAGCAGTACTTC.

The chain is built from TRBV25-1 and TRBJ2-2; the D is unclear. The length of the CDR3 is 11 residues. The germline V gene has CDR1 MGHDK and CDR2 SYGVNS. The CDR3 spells CASKGSGELFF. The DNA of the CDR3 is TGTGCTTCCAAGGGTTCCGGGGAGCTGTTTTTT.

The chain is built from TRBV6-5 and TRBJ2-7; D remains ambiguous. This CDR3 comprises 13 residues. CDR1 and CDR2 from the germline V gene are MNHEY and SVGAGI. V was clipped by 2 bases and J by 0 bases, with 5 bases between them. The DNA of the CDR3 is TGTGCCAGCAGTTACGGATTCTCCTACGAGCAGTACTTC. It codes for CASSYGFSYEQYF.

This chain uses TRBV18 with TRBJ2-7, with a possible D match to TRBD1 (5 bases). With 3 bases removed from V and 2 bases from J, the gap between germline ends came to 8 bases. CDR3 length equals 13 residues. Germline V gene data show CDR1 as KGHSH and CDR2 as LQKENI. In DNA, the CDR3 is TGTGCCAGCTCACCTGGGGCGACCTACGAGCAGTACTTC. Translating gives CASSPGATYEQYF.

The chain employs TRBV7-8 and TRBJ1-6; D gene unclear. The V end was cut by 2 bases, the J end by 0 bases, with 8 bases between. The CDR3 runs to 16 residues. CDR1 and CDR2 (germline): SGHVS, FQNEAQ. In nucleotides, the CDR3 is TGTGCCAGCAGCTTATCGAGGAGCTCCTATAATTCACCCCTCCACTTT. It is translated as CASSLSRSSYNSPLHF.

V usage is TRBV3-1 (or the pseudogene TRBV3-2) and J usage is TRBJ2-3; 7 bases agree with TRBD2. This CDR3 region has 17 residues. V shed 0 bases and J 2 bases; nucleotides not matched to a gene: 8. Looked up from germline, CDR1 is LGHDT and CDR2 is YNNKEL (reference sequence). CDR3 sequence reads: CASSQDLHGGNTDTQYF. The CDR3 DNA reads TGTGCCAGCAGCCAAGATCTTCACGGGGGGAACACAGATACGCAGTATTTT.

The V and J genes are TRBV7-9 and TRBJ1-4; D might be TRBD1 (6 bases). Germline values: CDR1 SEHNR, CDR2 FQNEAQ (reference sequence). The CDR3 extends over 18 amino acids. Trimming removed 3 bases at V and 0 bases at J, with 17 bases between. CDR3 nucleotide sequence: TGTGCCAGCAGCTTTAGGGAGCGACAGGCCGCAACTAATGAAAAACTGTTTTTT. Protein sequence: CASSFRERQAATNEKLFF.

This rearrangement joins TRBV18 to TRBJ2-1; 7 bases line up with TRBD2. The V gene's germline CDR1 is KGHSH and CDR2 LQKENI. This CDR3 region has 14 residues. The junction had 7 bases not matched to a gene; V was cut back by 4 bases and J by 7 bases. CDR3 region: CASSLLAGRNEQFF. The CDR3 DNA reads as TGTGCCAGCTCACTGCTTGCCGGGAGGAATGAGCAGTTCTTC.

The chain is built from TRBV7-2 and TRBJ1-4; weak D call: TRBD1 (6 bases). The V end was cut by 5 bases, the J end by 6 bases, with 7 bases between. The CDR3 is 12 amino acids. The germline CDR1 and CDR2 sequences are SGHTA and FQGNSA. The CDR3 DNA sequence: TGTGCCAGCAGCCCAGGGGATGAAAAACTGTTTTTT. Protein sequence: CASSPGDEKLFF.

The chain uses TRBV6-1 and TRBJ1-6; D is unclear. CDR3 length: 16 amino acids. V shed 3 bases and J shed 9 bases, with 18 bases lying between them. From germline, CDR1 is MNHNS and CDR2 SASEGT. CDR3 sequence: CASSDSLGSAVSPLHF. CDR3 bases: TGTGCCAGCAGTGATAGTTTAGGCAGCGCCGTTTCACCCCTCCACTTT.

CDR3 nucleotide sequence: TGTGCCAGCTCACCACGAGGGGAGTATGAAAAACTGTTTTTT. Encoded protein: CASSPRGEYEKLFF. This chain joins TRBV18 and TRBJ1-4, with a possible D match to TRBD1 (5 bases). V was trimmed by 1 base and J by 6 bases, leaving 9 bases between them. The CDR3 consists of 14 residues. The germline V gene has CDR1 KGHSH and CDR2 LQKENI.

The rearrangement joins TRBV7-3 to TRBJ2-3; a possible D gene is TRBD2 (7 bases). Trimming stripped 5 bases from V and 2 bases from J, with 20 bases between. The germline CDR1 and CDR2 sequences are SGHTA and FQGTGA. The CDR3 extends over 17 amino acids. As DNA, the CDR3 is TGTGCCAGCAGCCCCCGGGGGGCGGGAGAATTCACAGATACGCAGTATTTT. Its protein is CASSPRGAGEFTDTQYF. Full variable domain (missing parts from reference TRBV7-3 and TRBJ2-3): GAGVSQTPSNKVTEKGKYVELRCDPISGHTALYWYRQSLGQGPEFLIYFQGTGAADDSGLPNDRFFAVRPEGSVSTLKIQRTERGDSAVYLCASSPRGAGEFTDTQYFGPGTRLTVL.

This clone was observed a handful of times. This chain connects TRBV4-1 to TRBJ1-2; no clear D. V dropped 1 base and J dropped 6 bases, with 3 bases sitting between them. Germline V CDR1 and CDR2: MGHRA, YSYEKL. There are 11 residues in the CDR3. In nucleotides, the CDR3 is TGCGCCAGCAGCCAAGGAGATGGCTACACCTTC. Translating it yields CASSQGDGYTF.

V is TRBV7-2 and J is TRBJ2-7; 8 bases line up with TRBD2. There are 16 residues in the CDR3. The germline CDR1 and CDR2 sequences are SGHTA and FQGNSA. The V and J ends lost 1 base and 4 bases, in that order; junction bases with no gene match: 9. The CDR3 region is CASSLGPSGSSYEQYF. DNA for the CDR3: TGTGCCAGCAGCTTAGGGCCAAGCGGGAGCTCGTACGAGCAGTACTTC.

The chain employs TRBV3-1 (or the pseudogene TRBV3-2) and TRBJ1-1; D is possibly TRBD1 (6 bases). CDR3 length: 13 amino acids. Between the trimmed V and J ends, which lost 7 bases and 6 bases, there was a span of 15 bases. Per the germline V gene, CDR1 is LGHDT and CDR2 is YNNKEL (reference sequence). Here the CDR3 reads CASTPGAGPEAFF. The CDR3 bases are TGTGCCAGCACGCCAGGGGCCGGCCCTGAAGCTTTCTTT.

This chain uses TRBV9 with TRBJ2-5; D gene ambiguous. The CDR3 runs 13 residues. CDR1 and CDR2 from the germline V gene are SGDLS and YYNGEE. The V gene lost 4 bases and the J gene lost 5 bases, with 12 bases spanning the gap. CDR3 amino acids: CASSTSGEETQYF. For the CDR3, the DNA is TGTGCCAGCAGCACCTCAGGAGAGGAGACCCAGTACTTC. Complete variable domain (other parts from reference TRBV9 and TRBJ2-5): DSGVTQTPKHLITATGQRVTLRCSPRSGDLSVYWYQQSLDQGLQFLIQYYNGEERAKGNILERFSAQQFPDLHSELNLSSLELGDSALYFCASSTSGEETQYFGPGTRLLVL.

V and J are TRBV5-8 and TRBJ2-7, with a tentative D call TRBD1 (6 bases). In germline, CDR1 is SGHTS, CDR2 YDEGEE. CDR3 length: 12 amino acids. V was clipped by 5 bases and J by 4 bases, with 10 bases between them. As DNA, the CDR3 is TGTGCCAGCAGAATGACAGGATACGAGCAGTACTTC. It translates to CASRMTGYEQYF.

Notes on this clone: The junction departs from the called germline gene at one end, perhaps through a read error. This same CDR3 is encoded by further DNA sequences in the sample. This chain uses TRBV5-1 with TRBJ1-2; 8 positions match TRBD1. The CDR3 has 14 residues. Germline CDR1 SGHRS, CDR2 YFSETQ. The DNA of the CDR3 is TGCGCCAGTAGCTCCGGACAGGGATGGTATGGCTACACCTTC. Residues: CASSSGQGWYGYTF.

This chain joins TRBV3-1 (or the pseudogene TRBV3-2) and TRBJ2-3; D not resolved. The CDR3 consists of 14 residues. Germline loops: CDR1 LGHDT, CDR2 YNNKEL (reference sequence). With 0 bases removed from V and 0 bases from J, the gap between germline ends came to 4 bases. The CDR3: CASSQDHSTDTQYF. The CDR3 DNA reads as TGTGCCAGCAGCCAAGACCATAGCACAGATACGCAGTATTTT.

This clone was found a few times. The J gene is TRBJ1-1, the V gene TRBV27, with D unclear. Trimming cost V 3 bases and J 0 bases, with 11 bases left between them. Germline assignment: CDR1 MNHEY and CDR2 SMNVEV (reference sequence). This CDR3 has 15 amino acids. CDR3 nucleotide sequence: TGTGCCAGCAGTTTGGAAATGGGAATGAACACTGAAGCTTTCTTT. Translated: CASSLEMGMNTEAFF.

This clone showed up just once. CDR3 amino acids: CASSTDYMNTEAFF. For the CDR3, the DNA is TGTGCCAGCAGTACAGATTACATGAACACTGAAGCTTTCTTT. V usage is TRBV9 and J usage is TRBJ1-1; no definite D call. The CDR3 spans 14 residues. Trimming cost V 5 bases and J 0 bases, with 11 bases left between them. In germline, CDR1 is SGDLS, CDR2 YYNGEE.

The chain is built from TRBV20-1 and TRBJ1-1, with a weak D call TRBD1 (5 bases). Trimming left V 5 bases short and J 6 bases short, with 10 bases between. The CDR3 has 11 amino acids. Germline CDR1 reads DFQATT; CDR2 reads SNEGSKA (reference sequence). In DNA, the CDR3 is TGCAGTGCTGGGCAGGGATCTGAAGCTTTCTTT. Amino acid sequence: CSAGQGSEAFF.

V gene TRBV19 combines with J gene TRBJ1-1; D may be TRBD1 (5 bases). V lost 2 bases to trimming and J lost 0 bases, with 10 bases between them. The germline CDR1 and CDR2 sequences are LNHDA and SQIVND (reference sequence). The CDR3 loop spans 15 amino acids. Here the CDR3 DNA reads TGTGCCAGTAGTATAAGTAGGGGAATGAACACTGAAGCTTTCTTT. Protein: CASSISRGMNTEAFF.